This T cell receptor (beta chain) was sequenced during a study of graft-versus-host responses after intestinal transplantation. Overall study: Each recipient received a multivisceral, liver-intestinal, or isolated intestinal graft.

Libraries were prepared by immunoSEQ multiplex PCR; TCRdb keeps only in-frame clonotypes and omits some of them. Here the sample spans nearly 100,000 clones, 90% being singletons. The V gene lost 2 bases and the J gene lost 2 bases, with 9 bases spanning the gap. CDR3 size: 14 residues. Germline assignment: CDR1 SGHRS and CDR2 YFSETQ. V gene TRBV5-1 combines with J gene TRBJ2-3; tentatively, D is TRBD2 (5 bases). The material sequenced was PBMCs, taken roughly 410 days after intestinal transplant. The source is a human patient who received an intestinal transplant, so some T cells may come from the graft donor. The chain's CDR3 is CASSFGLNTDTQYF. The CDR3 DNA reads TGCGCCAGCAGCTTTGGACTGAACACAGATACGCAGTATTTT. Full variable domain (remainder filled in from reference TRBV5-1 and TRBJ2-3): KAGVTQTPRYLIKTRGQQVTLSCSPISGHRSVSWYQQTPGQGLQFLFEYFSETQRNKGNFPGRFSGRQFSNSRSEMNVSTLELGDSALYLCASSFGLNTDTQYFGPGTRLTVL.